This entry features one TCR beta chain sequence. There are 12 residues in the CDR3. The V end was cut by 6 bases, the J end by 11 bases, with 16 bases between. CDR1 is MGHDK, CDR2 SYGVNS, per germline. The donors, nominally healthy at sampling, likely had unrecorded immune exposures. This sample is drawn from a study of cytomegalovirus exposure and HLA in healthy donors. PCR employed 60 Vbeta and 13 Jbeta primers. Sequencing was performed with immunoSEQ multiplex PCR; in TCRdb, only in-frame clones are kept and a portion is missing. Here the sample spans about 150,000 clones, about 75% being singletons.

The chain is built from TRBV25-1 and TRBJ2-5; the D gene is possibly TRBD1 (6 bases). Sequencing was carried out using PBMCs. This clonotype was obtained from a male donor in good health and CMV-seronegative. Here the CDR3 reads CASSRGVGEQYF. CDR3 nucleotides: TGTGCCAGCAGCAGGGGTGTGGGTGAGCAGTACTTC.